The 11 T cell receptor beta chains below were found in one sample sequenced in a study of shared clonotypes between healthy human individuals. Sequenced by immunoSEQ multiplex PCR; TCRdb stores in-frame clones only, minus some. The sample has 2 million to 3 million clones; over 85% are singletons. Sequenced sample: naive CD4+ T cells from PBMCs. Subset in this sample: CD45RA+ positively selected. These receptors all come from a man aged 18 to 30 in good health. Some clones in this sample may be carry-over from other donors' samples.

V and J are TRBV15 and TRBJ1-4; D is unclear. CDR1 and CDR2 (germline): LNHNV, YYDKDF (reference sequence). The CDR3 contains 16 residues. Between the trimmed V and J ends, which lost 0 bases and 11 bases, there was a span of 19 bases. The CDR3 DNA reads as TGTGCCACCAGCAGAGATGAGTATGGCGGGAGAGGGAAACTGTTTTTT. Its translation is CATSRDEYGGRGKLFF.

This clone was counted between two and nine times. The same CDR3 also results from other DNA sequences found in this sample. The gene calls are TRBV6-5 and TRBJ1-1; no definite D call. Germline lookup yields CDR1 MNHEY and CDR2 SVGAGI. V lost 0 bases to trimming and J lost 5 bases, with 7 bases between them. The CDR3 is made up of 13 amino acids. CDR3 nucleotide sequence: TGTGCCAGCAGTTACTCAGCGAGGACTGAAGCTTTCTTT. Its protein product is CASSYSARTEAFF.

This clone was recorded only once. V is TRBV27 and J is TRBJ2-5, with 7 bases that match TRBD2. The J call may be wrong; the DNA end is better matched by TRBJ2-7. The CDR3 has 15 amino acids. Germline CDR1 MNHEY, CDR2 SMNVEV (reference sequence). The CDR3: CASSFAGVNRYEQYF. The CDR3 coding sequence is TGTGCCAGCAGTTTCGCGGGAGTGAACCGCTACGAGCAGTACTTC.

V usage is TRBV9 and J usage is TRBJ1-2; D possibly corresponds to TRBD1 (5 bases). CDR3 length: 15 residues. Germline loops: CDR1 SGDLS, CDR2 YYNGEE. V dropped 4 bases and J dropped 4 bases, with 17 bases sitting between them. The CDR3 coding sequence is TGTGCCAGCAGCCCCGGGGGGACGACGAGCTATGGCTACACCTTC. Amino acid sequence: CASSPGGTTSYGYTF.

The chain recombines TRBV5-1 with TRBJ2-5; 10 bases fit TRBD1. J gave up 5 bases and V 4 bases, and 8 bases lay outside the gene matches. The CDR3 has 15 residues. The germline CDR1 and CDR2 sequences are SGHRS and YFSETQ. Written as DNA, the CDR3 is TGCGCCAGCAGCCCCCGGACAGGGGGATTGGAGACCCAGTACTTC. Translated, it gives CASSPRTGGLETQYF.

The V gene is TRBV9, the J gene TRBJ1-6; D perhaps matches TRBD1 (6 bases). The CDR3 runs to 16 residues. Germline assignment: CDR1 SGDLS and CDR2 YYNGEE. V was pared by 0 bases and J by 2 bases, with 9 bases between. CDR3: CASSVGGTTYNSPLHF. CDR3 nucleotide sequence: TGTGCCAGCAGCGTAGGTGGGACAACCTATAATTCACCCCTCCACTTT.

This sequence joins TRBV6-5 and TRBJ2-1; D gene uncertain. Germline V gene data show CDR1 as MNHEY and CDR2 as SVGAGI. The CDR3 is made up of 13 amino acids. Trimming removed 8 bases from V and 10 bases from J, with 18 bases in between. CDR3: CASAKSRVGEQFF. The CDR3 DNA reads as TGTGCCAGCGCCAAAAGTAGGGTGGGGGAGCAGTTCTTC.

The V gene is TRBV27, the J gene TRBJ1-2; D is unresolved. V lost 3 bases and J lost 6, with 11 bases in between. Germline loops: CDR1 MNHEY, CDR2 SMNVEV (reference sequence). This CDR3 comprises 13 residues. Written as DNA, the CDR3 is TGTGCCAGCAGTTTCACTGGGAATAATGGCTACACCTTC. Its protein product is CASSFTGNNGYTF.

The rearrangement links TRBV10-3 to TRBJ1-2, with D tentatively TRBD1 (5 bases). In germline, CDR1 is ENHRY, CDR2 SYGVKD. There are 14 residues in the CDR3. V dropped 2 bases and J dropped 7 bases, with 14 bases sitting between them. The CDR3 is CAISEGSGMRGYTF. CDR3 nucleotide sequence: TGTGCCATCAGTGAGGGGTCAGGGATGCGTGGCTACACCTTC.

J is TRBJ1-1 and V is TRBV10-3; no firm D call. This CDR3 is built from 15 residues. V was clipped by 0 bases and J by 0 bases, with 8 bases between them. Germline loops: CDR1 ENHRY, CDR2 SYGVKD. Written as DNA, the CDR3 is TGTGCCATCAGTGAGTCGTTATCGGTGAACACTGAAGCTTTCTTT. This codes for CAISESLSVNTEAFF.

The chain has TRBV19 and TRBJ2-7, with TRBD2 matching 12 bases. This CDR3 has 14 amino acids. Germline loops: CDR1 LNHDA, CDR2 SQIVND (reference sequence). The J segment lost 2 bases and the V segment lost 6 bases, leaving 2 bases of the junction unmatched. The CDR3 region is CASSTSGRTYEQYF. In DNA, the CDR3 is TGTGCCAGTAGCACTAGCGGGAGGACCTACGAGCAGTACTTC.